This TCR beta chain originates from a study of blood T cell repertoires in COVID-19. Across the study: The cDNA or gDNA used as material had been derived from T cells, B-cell-depleted T cells, or PBMCs.

This clone has just a few counts. The repertoire was sequenced with immunoSEQ multiplex PCR; TCRdb's copy has only in-frame clones and lacks some. The sample consists of more than 200,000 clones, around 82% of them appearing once. The germline V gene encodes CDR1 WSHSY and CDR2 SAAADI. V was pared by 3 bases and J by 3 bases, with 7 bases of the junction left unmatched. CDR3 length: 15 residues. The V and J genes are TRBV10-2 and TRBJ1-1; the match to TRBD1 covers 7 bases. The TCR originated in a woman older than 75 with active or convalescent COVID-19. Sequenced: peripheral blood. As DNA, the CDR3 is TGCGCCAGCAGTGACCCAACAGGGGATCACACTGAAGCTTTCTTT. Translating gives CASSDPTGDHTEAFF.